These 8 T cell receptor beta chains were sequenced from one sample in a study of blood T cell repertoires in COVID-19. The repertoire was sequenced with immunoSEQ multiplex PCR; TCRdb's copy has only in-frame clones and lacks some. The repertoire has 160,000 or so clones, over 75% of them found once; the top ten carry roughly 1.2%. Sequenced sample: PBMCs or T cells enriched from blood (not recorded which). These receptors all stem from a human donor with acute COVID-19. The donor label of this sample is uncertain.

This clone has just one count. The V and J genes are TRBV5-1 and TRBJ1-2, with TRBD1 matching over 10 bases. V lost 3 bases and J lost 8; bases outside the gene matches: 13. Germline loops: CDR1 SGHRS, CDR2 YFSETQ. CDR3 length equals 16 residues. CDR3 loop: CASSSPNKTGGYGYTF. CDR3 nucleotides: TGCGCCAGCAGCTCACCAAATAAGACAGGGGGCTACGGCTACACCTTC.

This chain links TRBV19 with TRBJ2-3, with D perhaps TRBD1 (6 bases). There are 15 residues in the CDR3. With 3 bases removed from V and 4 bases from J, the gap between germline ends came to 14 bases. Germline-derived CDR1 and CDR2 are LNHDA and SQIVND (reference sequence). CDR3 in DNA: TGTGCCAGTAGTATTTTCACAGGGATTTCAGATACGCAGTATTTT. The encoded protein is CASSIFTGISDTQYF. Looking up the rest from reference TRBV19 and TRBJ2-3 gives the full variable domain: DGGITQSPKYLFRKEGQNVTLSCEQNLNHDAMYWYRQDPGQGLRLIYYSQIVNDFQKGDIAEGYSVSREKKESFPLTVTSAQKNPTAFYLCASSIFTGISDTQYFGPGTRLTVL.

The rearrangement links TRBV29-1 to TRBJ2-2; a possible D gene is TRBD1 (5 bases). Trimming took 6 bases from V and 0 from J, leaving 17 bases between them. CDR1 is SQVTM, CDR2 ANQGSEA, per germline. This CDR3 region has 16 residues. The CDR3 reads CSVLVGAGSNTGELFF. CDR3 nucleotides: TGCAGCGTATTAGTAGGGGCAGGGTCGAACACCGGGGAGCTGTTTTTT.

The J gene is TRBJ1-6, the V gene TRBV21-1; the DNA was not compared with TRBD1, the D call given in the table. TRBV21-1 is reported as a pseudogene. CDR3 length: 19 residues. The CDR3 nucleotides read TGTGCCAGCAGCAAAGGAGGGGGGCCCGGGACAGGGAGAAATTCACCCCTCCACTTT. Amino acid sequence: CASSKGGGPGTGRNSPLHF.

The gene calls are TRBV7-2 and TRBJ1-2, with TRBD1 matching over 9 bases. CDR1 and CDR2 (germline): SGHTA, FQGNSA. V lost 3 bases, J lost 4 bases, and 9 bases stayed unmatched. CDR3 length: 16 residues. CDR3 amino acids: CASSLRDRAIGYGYTF. The CDR3 region has the DNA TGTGCCAGCAGCTTGAGGGACAGGGCGATAGGCTATGGCTACACCTTC. Complete variable domain (other parts from reference TRBV7-2 and TRBJ1-2): GAGVSQSPSNKVTEKGKDVELRCDPISGHTALYWYRQSLGQGLEFLIYFQGNSAPDKSGLPSDRFSAERTGGSVSTLTIQRTQQEDSAVYLCASSLRDRAIGYGYTFGSGTRLTVV.

V is TRBV18 and J is TRBJ1-1, with D possibly being TRBD1 (6 bases). Germline lookup yields CDR1 KGHSH and CDR2 LQKENI. The CDR3 contains 16 residues. V dropped 2 bases and J dropped 4 bases, with 17 bases sitting between them. The CDR3 bases are TGTGCCAGCTCACCAAAGATACAGGGCTGGGGCACTGAAGCTTTCTTT. Translating it yields CASSPKIQGWGTEAFF. Using reference TRBV18 and TRBJ1-1 for the parts outside the CDR3, the full variable domain is NAGVMQNPRHLVRRRGQEARLRCSPMKGHSHVYWYRQLPEEGLKFMVYLQKENIIDESGMPKERFSAEFPKEGPSILRIQQVVRGDSAAYFCASSPKIQGWGTEAFFGQGTRLTVV.

This chain links TRBV4-3 with TRBJ1-4; D call uncertain. The CDR3 spans 15 residues. V was pared by 1 base and J by 7 bases, with 13 bases between. The germline V gene has CDR1 LGHNA and CDR2 YSLEER. The CDR3 protein is CASSQGTGGGEKLFF. For the CDR3, the DNA is TGCGCCAGCAGCCAAGGGACGGGAGGCGGTGAAAAACTGTTTTTT.

This clone came up a few times. The chain employs TRBV30 and TRBJ1-5; 7 positions match TRBD1. CDR1 GTSNPN and CDR2 SVGIG come from the germline V gene (reference sequence). With 1 base clipped from V and 6 bases from J, the junction kept 3 bases outside the gene matches. This CDR3 region has 13 residues. The CDR3 DNA reads as TGTGCCTGGAGTGGGAGGGGGCGTCAGCCCCAGCATTTT. Encoded protein: CAWSGRGRQPQHF. Full variable domain (missing parts from reference TRBV30 and TRBJ1-5): SQTIHQWPATLVQPVGSPLSLECTVEGTSNPNLYWYRQAAGRGLQLLFYSVGIGQISSEVPQNLSASRPQDRQFILSSKKLLLSDSGFYLCAWSGRGRQPQHFGDGTRLSIL.